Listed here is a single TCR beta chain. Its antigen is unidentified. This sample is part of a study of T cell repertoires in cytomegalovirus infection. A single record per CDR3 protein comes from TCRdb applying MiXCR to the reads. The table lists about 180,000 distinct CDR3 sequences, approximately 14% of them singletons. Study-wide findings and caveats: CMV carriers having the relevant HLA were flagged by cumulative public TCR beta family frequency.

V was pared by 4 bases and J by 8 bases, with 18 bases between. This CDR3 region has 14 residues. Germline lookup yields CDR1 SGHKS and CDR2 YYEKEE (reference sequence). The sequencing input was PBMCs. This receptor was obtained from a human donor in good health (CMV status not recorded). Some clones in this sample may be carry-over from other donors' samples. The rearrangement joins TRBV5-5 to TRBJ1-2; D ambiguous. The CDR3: CASSPLTLSGGYTF. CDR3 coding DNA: TGTGCCAGCAGCCCATTGACCCTGTCTGGGGGCTACACCTTC.